This TCR beta chain was captured by sequencing in a study of T cells in Graves' hyperthyroidism and ophthalmopathy. Amplification targeted TCR beta CDR3 regions from RNA transcripts. Researchers ran a first-round RT-PCR on the TCR CDR3 using the HTBI primer set. TCRdb re-called the multiplex PCR reads with MiXCR, one entry per CDR3 protein. The table lists about 700,000 distinct CDR3 sequences, about 15% of them singletons. The CDR3 is 15 residues long. With V trimmed by 2 bases and J by 5 bases, 6 bases remained unmatched. Germline lookup yields CDR1 MGHDK and CDR2 SYGVNS. The V gene is TRBV25-1, the J gene TRBJ2-7; 10 bases align to TRBD1. The sequence derives from a woman aged 18 to 35 with Graves' hyperthyroidism. Specimen: blood. CDR3: CASSEAGTGENEQYF. CDR3 DNA sequence: TGTGCCAGCAGTGAAGCCGGGACAGGGGAAAACGAGCAGTACTTC.